This T cell receptor (beta chain) is drawn from a study of T-cell memory formation after mild COVID-19. In the study overall: Largely, TCR clusters stayed within a single donor.

Study-wide points: Some SARS-CoV-2-responding clones were already detected in memory before infection.

A word on this clonotype: As yet, its antigen is unknown.

Germline V gives CDR1 MNHEY, CDR2 SVGAGI. The ends lost 4 bases at V and 6 bases at J; junction bases unmatched: 9. The CDR3 is 15 residues long. After 5'RACE with constant-segment primers, TCR alpha and TCR beta cDNA libraries carrying sample barcodes and UMIs were obtained. TCRdb re-derived calls from the 5' RACE reads in MiXCR, one entry per CDR3 protein. Of about 340,000 distinct CDR3 sequences in the sample, about an eighth are singletons; the top ten hold about 22%. The gene calls are TRBV6-5 and TRBJ1-2; 9 nucleotides line up with TRBD1. This TCR was recovered from a man aged 18-30 years who had mild COVID-19 (a few samples of this study predate the infection). Cell type and time point are not known. The sample taken for sequencing was PBMCs or a T cell subset sorted from them (not recorded which). CDR3 sequence reads: CASSSYYTGGDGYTF. The CDR3, as DNA: TGTGCCAGCAGTTCCTACTATACAGGGGGCGATGGCTACACCTTC.